Below are 18 T cell receptor beta chains sequenced from a single sample in a study of T cells in localized non-small cell lung cancer. TCRdb's copy holds only in-frame clones and misses some; the assay was immunoSEQ multiplex PCR. The sample yields roughly 2,700 clones, roughly two fifths seen once. The sequencing used lung tumor tissue, collected before any cancer treatment. These receptors all come from a male donor aged 60 or over with stage I squamous cell lung carcinoma.

This chain uses TRBV11-3 with TRBJ1-3, with 9 bases matching TRBD1. This CDR3 has 14 residues. Germline loops: CDR1 SGHNT, CDR2 YENEEA. The J segment lost 2 bases and the V segment lost 4 bases, leaving 0 bases of the junction unmatched. The CDR3 loop reads CASSWDRAGNTIYF. The CDR3 nucleotides read TGTGCCAGCAGCTGGGACAGGGCTGGAAACACCATATATTTT.

CDR3 coding DNA: TGTGCCACCACTCCCCAAAGGACTCTGAGGGGAGAGACCCAGTACTTC. It specifies CATTPQRTLRGETQYF. The rearrangement links TRBV15 to TRBJ2-5; either TRBD1 or TRBD2 may supply D (5 bases each). Germline CDR1 is LNHNV and CDR2 is YYDKDF (reference sequence). CDR3 length equals 16 residues. Trimming took off 7 bases at V and 4 bases at J, with 22 bases between the two ends.

This clone was counted between two and nine times. A base in the sequence is ambiguous or unread; the matching residue is shown as X. This chain joins TRBV29-1 and TRBJ1-2; 8 bases agree with TRBD1. Germline V gene lookup returns CDR1 SQVTM and CDR2 ANQGSEA. J lost 8 bases, V lost 5 bases, and 13 bases had no gene match. The CDR3 is 14 amino acids. The CDR3 loop is CSVXVPPRGRGYTF. The CDR3 DNA reads as TGCAGCGTTRAAGTCCCCCCCAGGGGGCGAGGCTACACCTTC.

In this sample, this clone is large. J is TRBJ1-1 and V is TRBV28; 10 positions agree with TRBD1. Trimming removed 3 bases from V and 5 bases from J; junction bases left unmatched: 3. Germline CDR1 and CDR2: MDHEN and SYDVKM. This CDR3 contains 14 residues. CDR3 in amino acids: CASSLWTGGTEAFF. CDR3 bases: TGTGCCAGCAGTTTGTGGACAGGGGGTACTGAAGCTTTCTTT.

The chain recombines TRBV12-2 with TRBJ2-2; the table's TRBD1 call for D was not verified on the DNA. TRBV12-2 is given as a pseudogene. The CDR3 has 14 amino acids. The CDR3 sequence: CATSGTDNTGELFF. The CDR3 nucleotides read TGTGCCACCTCCGGGACAGATAACACCGGGGAGCTGTTTTTT.

The rearrangement uses TRBV19 and TRBJ2-2; D is ambiguous. V was trimmed by 0 bases and J by 6 bases, leaving 5 bases between them. The CDR3 contains 13 residues. CDR1 and CDR2 from the germline V gene are LNHDA and SQIVND (reference sequence). The CDR3 sequence is CASSIDRAGELFF. DNA of the CDR3: TGTGCCAGTAGTATAGATCGAGCCGGGGAGCTGTTTTTT.

This clone was seen just once. The chain carries TRBV19 and TRBJ1-2; a possible D gene is TRBD1 (5 bases). V shed 7 bases and J shed 6 bases, with 15 bases lying between them. CDR3 size: 13 residues. Germline V gene lookup returns CDR1 LNHDA and CDR2 SQIVND (reference sequence). The DNA for the CDR3 is TGTGCCAGTACCAAGGGGACCACGGATGGCTACACCTTC. Protein: CASTKGTTDGYTF.

V and J are TRBV29-1 and TRBJ2-1; D gene ambiguous. This CDR3 spans 12 amino acids. V shed 8 bases and J shed 9 bases, with 17 bases lying between them. Germline CDR1 and CDR2: SQVTM and ANQGSEA. The CDR3 loop reads CSTAHSIGEQFF. The DNA for the CDR3 is TGCAGCACCGCCCATTCAATCGGTGAGCAGTTCTTC.

This clone was observed a few times. The gene calls are TRBV6-8 and TRBJ1-4, with TRBD1 identical over 9 bases. The germline V gene encodes CDR1 MNHGY and CDR2 SAAAGT. The CDR3 is made up of 14 amino acids. With 6 bases clipped from V and 5 bases from J, the junction kept 4 bases outside the gene matches. The CDR3 sequence is CASRYRGQNEKLFF. In DNA form, the CDR3 reads TGTGCCAGCAGATACAGGGGGCAAAATGAAAAACTGTTTTTT.

To note about this clone: Because the CDR3's place on the DNA is in doubt, the DNA is left out and the CDR3 is given as listed by TCRdb. CDR3 region: CASSTSGTEAFF. The chain joins TRBV19 to TRBJ1-1. The length of the CDR3 is 12 amino acids, counting both ends. The germline V gene has CDR1 LNHDA and CDR2 SQIVND (reference sequence).

The J gene is TRBJ2-3, the V gene TRBV18; no definite D call. The V gene's germline CDR1 is KGHSH and CDR2 LQKENI. The CDR3 consists of 13 residues. Trimming shortened V by 1 base and J by 8 bases, and 10 bases separated the two germline ends. Written as DNA, the CDR3 is TGTGCCAGCTCACCACTTGCCCCACTTACGCAGTATTTT. This codes for CASSPLAPLTQYF.

This clone has more than one count but fewer than ten. V and J are TRBV6-8 and TRBJ2-3; TRBD2 aligns across 11 bases. V trimming: 5 bases; J trimming: 1 base; junction bases outside the gene matches: 2. CDR3 length: 15 amino acids. Germline CDR1 is MNHGY and CDR2 is SAAAGT. CDR3: CASSLLAGGTDTQYF. CDR3 bases: TGTGCCAGCAGTCTACTAGCGGGAGGCACAGATACGCAGTATTTT.

The CDR3 DNA reads as TGTGCCAGCAGTTACGCGACAGGGGTGAACACTGAAGCTTTCTTT. This encodes CASSYATGVNTEAFF. This rearrangement joins TRBV6-8 to TRBJ1-1; 8 positions agree with TRBD1. The V and J ends lost 2 bases and 0 bases, in that order; junction bases with no gene match: 2. The length of the CDR3 is 15 residues. Germline-derived CDR1 and CDR2 are MNHGY and SAAAGT.

This clone was counted a few times. Germline is not matched at one junction end, which may reflect a read error. The chain employs TRBV6-8 and TRBJ2-7; 9 positions match TRBD1. CDR1 and CDR2 (germline): MNHGY, SAAAGT. The CDR3 extends over 15 amino acids. CDR3 sequence (DNA): TGTGCCAGCAGTGCCCCAGGGACAGGGACCGTGGAGCAATACTTC. It yields the protein CASSAPGTGTVEQYF.

The chain carries TRBV7-8 and TRBJ1-5; maybe TRBD1 (6 bases). The V gene lost 6 bases and the J gene lost 4 bases, with 10 bases spanning the gap. This CDR3 has 13 amino acids. The germline V gene has CDR1 SGHVS and CDR2 FQNEAQ. CDR3 DNA: TGTGCCAGCAGTCAGGACAGAAATCAGCCCCAGCATTTT. This codes for CASSQDRNQPQHF.

The rearrangement uses TRBV6-8 and TRBJ1-3; D ambiguous. V was shortened by 6 bases and J by 8 bases, with 20 bases between the two germline ends. From germline, CDR1 is MNHGY and CDR2 SAAAGT. The CDR3 has 15 amino acids. The CDR3 coding sequence is TGTGCCAGCAGCCCCCTCGCAGGACGTTTTGACACCATATATTTT. Amino acids: CASSPLAGRFDTIYF.

By share, this clone ranks as medium-sized (0.01 to 0.1%). The gene calls are TRBV11-3 and TRBJ1-1; D uncertain. V was pared by 4 bases and J by 6 bases, with 15 bases between. This CDR3 region has 14 residues. CDR1 is SGHNT, CDR2 YENEEA, per germline. In nucleotides, the CDR3 is TGTGCCAGCAGCTCACCAAGTGGGGAGGCTGAAGCTTTCTTT. Protein: CASSSPSGEAEAFF.

The chain recombines TRBV25-1 with TRBJ2-5; perhaps TRBD1 as D (6 bases). Germline CDR1 is MGHDK and CDR2 is SYGVNS. The CDR3 sequence is 14 residues long. V was clipped by 1 base and J by 4 bases, with 10 bases between them. Here the CDR3 reads CASSEFVRGETQYF. The CDR3 DNA follows: TGTGCCAGCAGTGAATTTGTCAGGGGAGAGACCCAGTACTTC. Full variable domain (remainder filled in from reference TRBV25-1 and TRBJ2-5): EADIYQTPRYLVIGTGKKITLECSQTMGHDKMYWYQQDPGMELHLIHYSYGVNSTEKGDLSSESTVSRIRTEHFPLTLESARPSHTSQYLCASSEFVRGETQYFGPGTRLLVL.